This passage covers 27 T cell receptor beta chains from one sample sequenced in a study of blood T cell repertoires in COVID-19. Repertoires were generated with immunoSEQ multiplex PCR, while TCRdb's copy carries only in-frame clones and drops some. The data contain some 95,000 clones, around 90% of them singletons. Input material: peripheral blood. The receptors originated from a human donor with active COVID-19. The donor label of this sample is uncertain.

The rearrangement joins TRBV7-8 to TRBJ2-3; 7 positions agree with TRBD1. Trimming removed 4 bases from V and 2 bases from J; junction bases left unmatched: 9. The CDR3 is 16 amino acids. The germline V gene has CDR1 SGHVS and CDR2 FQNEAQ. The CDR3 is CASSYDRVRTTDTQYF. The CDR3 DNA reads TGTGCCAGCAGCTATGACAGGGTTAGAACCACAGATACGCAGTATTTT.

This clone was counted a few times. The chain combines TRBV3-1 (or the pseudogene TRBV3-2) with TRBJ1-6; D perhaps matches TRBD1 (5 bases). The V and J ends lost 4 bases and 5 bases respectively, with 12 bases between them. The CDR3 runs to 15 residues. Germline-derived CDR1 and CDR2 are LGHDT and YNNKEL (reference sequence). This CDR3 reads CASSRSDSHNSPLHF. In nucleotides, the CDR3 is TGTGCCAGCAGCCGCTCAGACAGCCATAATTCACCCCTCCACTTT.

In this sample, this clone turned up a few times. This rearrangement joins TRBV6-2 or TRBV6-3 to TRBJ2-2; 8 positions match TRBD1. The germline CDR1 and CDR2 sequences are MNHEY and SVGEGT. There are 18 residues in the CDR3. V lost 5 bases and J lost 4; bases outside the gene matches: 15. The CDR3 nucleotides read TGTGCCAGCAGTAACCGGGACAGGTTCTCGTTGGGCACCGGGGAGCTGTTTTTT. It codes for CASSNRDRFSLGTGELFF.

The chain carries TRBV24-1 and TRBJ2-2; weak D call: TRBD2 (6 bases). V was trimmed by 1 base and J by 1 base, leaving 9 bases between them. In germline, CDR1 is KGHDR, CDR2 SFDVKD. CDR3 length: 16 amino acids. The CDR3 loop is CATSDFRRENTGELFF. The CDR3 DNA reads as TGTGCCACCAGTGATTTCCGGAGGGAGAACACCGGGGAGCTGTTTTTT.

V gene TRBV15 combines with J gene TRBJ1-2, with D perhaps TRBD1 (5 bases). CDR1 and CDR2 (germline): LNHNV, YYDKDF (reference sequence). The CDR3 loop spans 18 amino acids. V shed 0 bases and J shed 3 bases, with 20 bases lying between them. The CDR3 spells CATSRDIAPPGRDYGYTF. DNA of the CDR3: TGTGCCACCAGCAGAGATATTGCCCCCCCAGGGCGCGACTATGGCTACACCTTC.

This clone occurred a few times. This chain uses TRBV5-4 with TRBJ2-5; TRBD2 might be the D (7 bases). The germline V gene encodes CDR1 SGHNT and CDR2 YYREEE (reference sequence). The CDR3 is 13 amino acids. V dropped 1 base and J dropped 4 bases, with 8 bases sitting between them. CDR3 sequence: CASSLRGGETQYF. CDR3 sequence (DNA): TGTGCCAGCAGCTTGAGGGGGGGAGAGACCCAGTACTTC.

The V and J genes are TRBV9 and TRBJ2-2; D is possibly TRBD2 (5 bases). The V and J ends lost 4 bases and 3 bases respectively, with 13 bases between them. CDR1 SGDLS and CDR2 YYNGEE come from the germline V gene. CDR3 size: 15 residues. DNA for the CDR3: TGTGCCAGCAGCACCCAAACTAGTCACACCGGGGAGCTGTTTTTT. It is translated as CASSTQTSHTGELFF.

The rearrangement uses TRBV6-2 or TRBV6-3 and TRBJ1-5; a weak D match, TRBD1 (6 bases). CDR1 MNHEY and CDR2 SVGEGT come from the germline V gene. This CDR3 contains 14 residues. V lost 5 bases and J lost 2, with 10 bases in between. The CDR3 DNA sequence: TGTGCCAGCAGTGAGGGGGGGGGCAATCAGCCCCAGCATTTT. Protein: CASSEGGGNQPQHF.

The rearrangement joins TRBV6-5 to TRBJ1-1; tentatively, D is TRBD1 (6 bases). The CDR3 totals 13 residues. The V and J ends lost 2 bases and 4 bases respectively, with 8 bases between them. Germline CDR1 MNHEY, CDR2 SVGAGI. The CDR3 region has the DNA TGTGCCAGCAGTTACGGGGGCGCCACTGAAGCTTTCTTT. Residues: CASSYGGATEAFF.

As concerns this clone: One junction end does not reproduce the germline sequence, and a read error may be involved. The V call is TRBV3-1 (or the pseudogene TRBV3-2), the J call TRBJ2-5; D is perhaps TRBD1 (6 bases). Germline loops: CDR1 LGHDT, CDR2 YNNKEL (reference sequence). The CDR3 is made up of 16 amino acids. CDR3 amino acids: CASNQVFQGKAETQYF. As DNA, the CDR3 is TGTGCCAGCAACCAAGTCTTCCAGGGGAAAGCTGAGACCCAGTACTTC.

Only a few counts were recorded for this clone. V and J are TRBV24-1 and TRBJ2-3, with D possibly being TRBD2 (5 bases). Trimming pared 5 bases from V and 2 bases from J, leaving 10 bases between. Germline CDR1 KGHDR, CDR2 SFDVKD. The CDR3 has 14 residues. The CDR3 sequence: CATSVSRDTDTQYF. The CDR3, as DNA: TGTGCCACCAGTGTTAGCCGGGACACAGATACGCAGTATTTT.

The chain has TRBV3-1 (or the pseudogene TRBV3-2) and TRBJ1-5; D is uncertain. Trimming stripped 3 bases from V and 5 bases from J, with 11 bases between. Germline CDR1 LGHDT, CDR2 YNNKEL (reference sequence). The CDR3 runs to 14 residues. The CDR3 is CASSHSPEDQPQHF. Here the CDR3 DNA reads TGTGCCAGCAGCCATAGCCCTGAGGATCAGCCCCAGCATTTT.

The genes are TRBV6-6 and TRBJ1-5; D is unclear. The CDR3 runs to 11 residues. Between the trimmed V and J ends, which lost 5 bases and 12 bases, there was a span of 11 bases. Germline CDR1 reads MNHNY; CDR2 reads SVGAGI (reference sequence). The CDR3 here is CASSPVTGQHF. DNA for the CDR3: TGTGCCAGCAGTCCTGTAACGGGCCAGCATTTT.

The chain joins TRBV10-3 to TRBJ2-1; D is perhaps TRBD2 (6 bases). This CDR3 spans 14 amino acids. The germline gives CDR1 ENHRY, CDR2 SYGVKD. The V gene lost 7 bases and the J gene lost 6 bases, with 16 bases spanning the gap. The CDR3 sequence: CAITTLAGGNEQFF. The CDR3 region has the DNA TGTGCCATCACCACGCTTGCCGGGGGCAATGAGCAGTTCTTC.

This clone was found a few times. The rearrangement links TRBV9 to TRBJ2-5; unclear D gene. This CDR3 has 13 amino acids. V was trimmed by 4 bases and J by 0 bases, leaving 7 bases between them. Germline-derived CDR1 and CDR2 are SGDLS and YYNGEE. The CDR3 spells CASSPRYQETQYF. CDR3 DNA: TGTGCCAGCAGCCCGCGGTACCAAGAGACCCAGTACTTC.

The rearrangement uses TRBV29-1 and TRBJ2-3; possible D gene TRBD1, 5 bases. V gave up 3 bases and J gave up 5 bases, with 9 bases separating them. CDR1 and CDR2 (germline): SQVTM, ANQGSEA. There are 12 residues in the CDR3. As DNA, the CDR3 is TGCAGCGTTGATCAGGGATTAGATACGCAGTATTTT. Amino acids: CSVDQGLDTQYF.

The chain employs TRBV7-8 and TRBJ1-2; D remains unclear. The CDR3 runs 12 residues. Looked up from germline, CDR1 is SGHVS and CDR2 is FQNEAQ. Trimming pared 5 bases from V and 3 bases from J, leaving 7 bases between. CDR3 in amino acids: CASSPTDYGYTF. In DNA form, the CDR3 reads TGTGCCAGCAGCCCCACAGACTATGGCTACACCTTC.

This CDR3 is CASSPPWGQGVFALYGYTF. The CDR3 nucleotides read TGTGCCAGCTCACCACCTTGGGGACAGGGGGTTTTCGCGCTCTATGGCTACACCTTC. The chain is built from TRBV18 and TRBJ1-2; 11 bases are shared with TRBD1. The CDR3 length is 19 residues. Germline-derived CDR1 and CDR2 are KGHSH and LQKENI. Losses at the gene ends were 0 bases for V and 4 bases for J; bases not matched to a gene: 13. Filled out from reference TRBV18 and TRBJ1-2, the complete variable domain reads NAGVMQNPRHLVRRRGQEARLRCSPMKGHSHVYWYRQLPEEGLKFMVYLQKENIIDESGMPKERFSAEFPKEGPSILRIQQVVRGDSAAYFCASSPPWGQGVFALYGYTFGSGTRLTVV.

The chain uses TRBV9 and TRBJ1-1, with TRBD1 identical over 7 bases. From germline, CDR1 is SGDLS and CDR2 YYNGEE. V was pared by 0 bases and J by 11 bases, with 4 bases of the junction left unmatched. The CDR3 length is 12 residues. Written as DNA, the CDR3 is TGTGCCAGCAGCGTAGAAGGGGGCAAGGCTTTCTTT. This gives the protein CASSVEGGKAFF.

The chain recombines TRBV6-2 or TRBV6-3 with TRBJ2-5, with 9 bases lining up with TRBD2. Per germline, CDR1 MNHEY and CDR2 SVGEGT. Germline trimming cut 0 bases from V and 6 bases from J; bases unmatched to any gene: 8. The CDR3 sequence is 16 residues long. In DNA, the CDR3 is TGTGCCAGCAGTTACTCGCGGGGGGGCGGGATACAGACCCAGTACTTC. Translated: CASSYSRGGGIQTQYF.

As DNA, the CDR3 is TGTGCCAGCGGCCATAGCGGGGGGGCGGTAGATACGCAGTATTTT. Its protein is CASGHSGGAVDTQYF. V usage is TRBV28 and J usage is TRBJ2-3; 11 positions match TRBD2. V trimming: 8 bases; J trimming: 5 bases; junction bases outside the gene matches: 9. The length of the CDR3 is 15 residues. The germline CDR1 and CDR2 sequences are MDHEN and SYDVKM.

The J gene is TRBJ1-6, the V gene TRBV4-1, with 8 bases aligning to TRBD1. Germline assignment: CDR1 MGHRA and CDR2 YSYEKL. The V segment lost 3 bases and the J segment 7 bases; nucleotides outside the gene matches: 5. This CDR3 region has 15 residues. The CDR3 DNA reads as TGCGCCAGCAGCCAGCCAGGGGGCGGAAATTCACCCCTCCACTTT. Amino acid sequence: CASSQPGGGNSPLHF.

The chain combines TRBV3-1 (or the pseudogene TRBV3-2) with TRBJ1-1; TRBD1 aligns across 7 bases. Germline CDR1 LGHDT, CDR2 YNNKEL (reference sequence). CDR3 length equals 17 residues. V was clipped by 5 bases and J by 2 bases; unmatched bases: 14. The CDR3 sequence: CASSLQGTPIFNTEAFF. CDR3 DNA: TGTGCCAGCAGCTTACAGGGGACCCCAATTTTTAACACTGAAGCTTTCTTT.

J is TRBJ1-1 and V is TRBV9; TRBD1 might be the D (6 bases). This CDR3 contains 14 residues. CDR1 and CDR2 (germline): SGDLS, YYNGEE. Trimming took off 0 bases at V and 3 bases at J, with 9 bases between the two ends. CDR3 residues: CASSVEGHHTEAFF. Written as DNA, the CDR3 is TGTGCCAGCAGCGTAGAGGGACATCACACTGAAGCTTTCTTT.

The chain combines TRBV10-3 with TRBJ1-2; the D is unclear. The CDR3 extends over 12 amino acids. Germline V gives CDR1 ENHRY, CDR2 SYGVKD. The V end was cut by 5 bases, the J end by 3 bases, with 7 bases between. The CDR3 DNA reads as TGTGCCATCAGTAGTGGGCACTATGGCTACACCTTC. This translates into CAISSGHYGYTF.

V usage is TRBV10-3 and J usage is TRBJ1-6; 8 nucleotides align to TRBD1. CDR3 size: 15 residues. The J segment lost 7 bases and the V segment lost 0 bases, leaving 2 bases of the junction unmatched. Germline V gene data show CDR1 as ENHRY and CDR2 as SYGVKD. This chain's CDR3 is CAISESGQVNSPLHF. The CDR3 DNA reads TGTGCCATCAGTGAGTCGGGACAGGTGAATTCACCCCTCCACTTT.

This chain links TRBV28 with TRBJ2-7, with TRBD1 matching 10 bases. Trimming at V came to 8 bases and at J to 5 bases, leaving 9 bases not matched to a gene. Germline V lookup: CDR1 MDHEN, CDR2 SYDVKM. The CDR3 is 14 amino acids. The CDR3 loop is CASVPGTGDHEQYF. CDR3 nucleotides: TGTGCCAGCGTGCCAGGGACAGGGGACCACGAGCAGTACTTC.